The 3 T cell receptor beta chains listed next were all sequenced from one sample in a study of blood T cells in healthy people across ages. A second PCR of about 7 to 11 cycles used a sample-barcoded 5' primer and a J-beta primer mix. In TCRdb, the 5' RACE reads were re-called with MiXCR into one record per CDR3 protein. The data hold some 690,000 distinct CDR3 sequences, with about 20% observed a single time. The specimen sequenced was blood. The receptors originated from a man between 65 and 85 years old in good health.

In this sample, this clonotype turned up a few times. The CDR3 nucleotides are TGCGCCAGCAGCCTGGGCACGATAGTTGGTGAGCAGTTCTTC. Protein product: CASSLGTIVGEQFF. The V and J genes are TRBV5-1 and TRBJ2-1; D is uncertain. Germline V lookup: CDR1 SGHRS, CDR2 YFSETQ. The ends were cut back, 4 bases at V and 9 bases at J, with 17 bases in the middle. The CDR3 spans 14 residues.

The table lists this clonotype with many counts. The chain joins TRBV5-1 to TRBJ2-5; D unclear. The CDR3 runs 15 residues. Trimming cost V 4 bases and J 0 bases, with 13 bases left between them. Looked up from germline, CDR1 is SGHRS and CDR2 is YFSETQ. The CDR3 loop reads CASSLAVGYQETQYF. CDR3 coding DNA: TGCGCCAGCAGCCTGGCCGTTGGGTACCAAGAGACCCAGTACTTC.

The chain carries TRBV7-2 and TRBJ2-3; D possibly uses TRBD1 or TRBD2 (6 bases each). Germline-derived CDR1 and CDR2 are SGHTA and FQGNSA. V dropped 6 bases and J dropped 2 bases, with 12 bases sitting between them. CDR3 length: 14 amino acids. The CDR3 region has the DNA TGTGCCAGCAGACAAGGGGGGCCCACAGATACGCAGTATTTT. It yields the protein CASRQGGPTDTQYF.